A single sample is the source of the 10 T cell receptor beta chains below, sequenced in a study of blood T cell repertoires in COVID-19. Assay used: immunoSEQ multiplex PCR; TCRdb lists only in-frame clones, some missing. Of about 190,000 clones in the sample, roughly 81% are singletons; the top ten hold approximately 5.1%. The specimen was peripheral blood. These receptors originate from a woman in her seventies with active or convalescent COVID-19.

This sequence joins TRBV3-1 (or the pseudogene TRBV3-2) and TRBJ2-7; 9 bases fit TRBD1. Germline CDR1 reads LGHDT; CDR2 reads YNNKEL (reference sequence). Trimming took 0 bases from V and 1 from J; bases not matched to a gene: 7. CDR3 size: 17 residues. The CDR3 sequence is CASSQDRGQGRSYEQYF. DNA of the CDR3: TGTGCCAGCAGCCAAGACCGGGGACAGGGCCGTTCCTACGAGCAGTACTTC.

The genes are TRBV5-6 and TRBJ2-7; 9 bases are shared with TRBD1. Germline CDR1 and CDR2: SGHDT and YYEEEE. The CDR3 is made up of 14 amino acids. The ends lost 5 bases at V and 3 bases at J; junction bases unmatched: 6. The CDR3 spells CASRTGTGRYEQYF. CDR3 coding DNA: TGTGCCAGCAGAACCGGGACAGGGCGCTACGAGCAGTACTTC.

This sequence joins TRBV4-1 and TRBJ1-1; tentatively, D is TRBD1 (6 bases). V was shortened by 0 bases and J by 7 bases, with 15 bases between the two germline ends. Germline V CDR1 and CDR2: MGHRA, YSYEKL. This CDR3 region has 15 residues. For the CDR3, the DNA is TGCGCCAGCAGCCAAGATCGGTCAGGACAGCTTGAAGCTTTCTTT. Protein: CASSQDRSGQLEAFF.

This clone was seen only once. The rearrangement joins TRBV5-1 to TRBJ2-7, with a tentative D call TRBD2 (6 bases). CDR3 length: 15 amino acids. Trimming shortened V by 0 bases and J by 0 bases, and 10 bases separated the two germline ends. Germline CDR1 is SGHRS and CDR2 is YFSETQ. The CDR3 spells CASSLVRGSSYEQYF. The CDR3 DNA sequence: TGCGCCAGCAGCTTGGTGCGGGGAAGCTCCTACGAGCAGTACTTC.

The rearrangement links TRBV27 to TRBJ1-5, with 10 nucleotides matching TRBD1. This CDR3 is built from 16 residues. The V and J ends lost 9 bases and 1 base, in that order; junction bases with no gene match: 9. Per the germline V gene, CDR1 is MNHEY and CDR2 is SMNVEV (reference sequence). Written as DNA, the CDR3 is TGTGCCAGTAAACCCCGGGACAGGGGAAGCAATCAGCCCCAGCATTTT. Its protein is CASKPRDRGSNQPQHF.

The chain uses TRBV5-6 and TRBJ2-1; 9 bases line up with TRBD1. V shed 5 bases and J 7 bases; nucleotides not matched to a gene: 10. The length of the CDR3 is 15 residues. Germline V CDR1 and CDR2: SGHDT, YYEEEE. The CDR3 nucleotides read TGTGCCAGCAGTCGGGACAGGGTTGGTCAGAATGAGCAGTTCTTC. Amino acids: CASSRDRVGQNEQFF.

The chain recombines TRBV3-1 (or the pseudogene TRBV3-2) with TRBJ2-7, with D tentatively TRBD1 (8 bases). Per the germline V gene, CDR1 is LGHDT and CDR2 is YNNKEL (reference sequence). This CDR3 spans 15 amino acids. The V and J ends lost 3 bases and 5 bases respectively, with 17 bases between them. CDR3 protein: CASSHPGQGGDEQYF. As DNA, the CDR3 is TGTGCCAGCAGCCACCCCGGACAGGGAGGGGACGAGCAGTACTTC.

This clone was seen only once. This chain joins TRBV28 and TRBJ2-7; TRBD2 matches at 10 bases. With 4 bases clipped from V and 6 bases from J, the junction kept 9 bases outside the gene matches. Germline CDR1 and CDR2: MDHEN and SYDVKM. CDR3 size: 15 residues. The CDR3 nucleotides are TGTGCCAGCAGTTCGACCGAGCTAGCGGGAGTCGAGCAGTACTTC. Its protein product is CASSSTELAGVEQYF.

The chain joins TRBV28 to TRBJ2-7, with 7 bases that match TRBD1. The germline V gene encodes CDR1 MDHEN and CDR2 SYDVKM. CDR3 size: 16 residues. Trimming removed 7 bases from V and 0 bases from J; junction bases left unmatched: 12. This CDR3 reads CASNPPGQRSSYEQYF. CDR3 nucleotide sequence: TGTGCCAGCAACCCACCGGGACAGCGAAGCTCCTACGAGCAGTACTTC.

The chain uses TRBV5-6 and TRBJ2-3, with TRBD1 as a possible D gene (5 bases). The V and J ends lost 0 bases and 1 base respectively, with 12 bases between them. CDR1 is SGHDT and CDR2 is YYEEEE in the germline V gene. The CDR3 extends over 16 amino acids. The CDR3 loop reads CASSLEWTRGTDTQYF. The CDR3, as DNA: TGTGCCAGCAGCTTGGAATGGACACGGGGCACAGATACGCAGTATTTT.